This TCR beta chain was sequenced in a study of radiotherapy plus CTLA-4 blockade in lung cancer. Study-wide background: Overall, around 20% of patients showed an objective response, while about 31% attained disease control.

Clones were read by immunoSEQ multiplex PCR, and TCRdb kept only the in-frame ones, dropping some. Of tens of thousands of clones listed, under 80% are singletons. The starting material was peripheral blood, obtained from a patient treated with radiotherapy plus ipilimumab. The sequence was obtained from a human donor with non-small cell lung cancer who had stable disease on radiotherapy plus ipilimumab.

CDR3 region: CASSRRDSITGELFF. As DNA, the CDR3 is TGTGCCAGCAGCCGCCGGGACAGTATCACCGGGGAGCTGTTTTTT. The V call is TRBV2, the J call TRBJ2-2, with 7 positions matching TRBD1. Per germline, CDR1 SNHLY and CDR2 FYNNEI. The J segment lost 4 bases and the V segment lost 6 bases, leaving 8 bases of the junction unmatched. The CDR3 loop spans 15 amino acids.